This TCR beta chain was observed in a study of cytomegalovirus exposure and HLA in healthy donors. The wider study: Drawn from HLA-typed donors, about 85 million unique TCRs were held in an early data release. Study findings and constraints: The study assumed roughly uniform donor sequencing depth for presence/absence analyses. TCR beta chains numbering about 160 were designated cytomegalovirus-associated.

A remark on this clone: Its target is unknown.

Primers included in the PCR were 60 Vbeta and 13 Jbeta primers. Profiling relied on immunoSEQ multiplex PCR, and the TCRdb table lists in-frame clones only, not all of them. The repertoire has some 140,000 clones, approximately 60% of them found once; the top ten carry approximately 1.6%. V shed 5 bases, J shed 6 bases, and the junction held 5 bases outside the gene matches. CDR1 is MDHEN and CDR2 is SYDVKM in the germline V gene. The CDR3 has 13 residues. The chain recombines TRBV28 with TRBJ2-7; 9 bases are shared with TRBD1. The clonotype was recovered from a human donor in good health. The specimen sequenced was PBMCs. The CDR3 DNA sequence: TGTGCCAGCAGTCCCAACAGGGGGCGCGAGCAGTACTTC. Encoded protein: CASSPNRGREQYF.